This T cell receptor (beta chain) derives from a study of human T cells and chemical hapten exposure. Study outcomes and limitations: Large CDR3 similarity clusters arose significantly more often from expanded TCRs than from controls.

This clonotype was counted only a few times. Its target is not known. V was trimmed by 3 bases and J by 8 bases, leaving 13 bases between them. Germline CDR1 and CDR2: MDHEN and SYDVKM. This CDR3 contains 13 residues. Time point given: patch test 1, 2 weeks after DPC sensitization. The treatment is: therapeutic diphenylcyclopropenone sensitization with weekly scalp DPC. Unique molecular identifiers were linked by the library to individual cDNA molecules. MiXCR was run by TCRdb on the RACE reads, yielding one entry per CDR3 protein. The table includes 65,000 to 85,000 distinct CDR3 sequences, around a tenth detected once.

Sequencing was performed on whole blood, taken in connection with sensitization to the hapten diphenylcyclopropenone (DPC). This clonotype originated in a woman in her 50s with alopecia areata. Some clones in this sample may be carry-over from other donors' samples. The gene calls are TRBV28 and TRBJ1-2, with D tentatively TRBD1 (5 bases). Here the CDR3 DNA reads TGTGCCAGCAGTTTCCTAGGGGCCTGGGGCTACACCTTC. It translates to CASSFLGAWGYTF.